The rows below give T cell receptor beta chains drawn from one sample of a study of blood T cells in healthy people across ages. Each CDR3 protein is one row after TCRdb ran MiXCR on the 5' RACE reads. The sample yields about 930,000 distinct CDR3 sequences, about 27% seen once. These data were also reused for a study on T cells of mothers and their children.

Input material: blood. The source is a middle-aged woman in good health. Each CDR3 is given with its conserved first and last residue. The D gene is left open where the match is weak. Rows may omit the clone size; those that give it use once, few, many or a size class.

size: many
V: TRBV4-1
D: .
J: TRBJ2-4
CDR3: CASSQDMRTALAKNIQYF
DNA: TGCGCCAGCAGCCAAGATATGCGTACAGCCCTAGCCAAAAACATTCAGTACTTC

size: few
V: TRBV3-1
D: TRBD1
J: TRBJ2-7
CDR3: CASSQVQGATTYEQYF
DNA: TGTGCCAGCAGCCAAGTTCAGGGGGCGACCACCTACGAGCAGTACTTC

size: once
V: TRBV7-2
D: .
J: TRBJ2-1
CDR3: CASSDPPFNEQFF
DNA: TGTGCCAGCAGCGACCCTCCCTTCAATGAGCAGTTCTTC

size: once
V: TRBV9
D: .
J: TRBJ2-7
CDR3: CASSVTGSPYEQYF
DNA: TGTGCCAGCAGCGTCACAGGGAGCCCCTACGAGCAGTACTTC

size: .
V: TRBV7-6
D: .
J: TRBJ1-4
CDR3: CASSRMSTNEKLFF
DNA: TGTGCCAGCTCCCGGATGTCAACTAATGAAAAACTGTTTTTT

size: once
V: TRBV10-3
D: TRBD1
J: TRBJ1-1
CDR3: CAIGDRGNTEAFF
DNA: TGTGCCATCGGGGACAGGGGGAACACTGAAGCTTTCTTT

size: few
V: TRBV19
D: TRBD2
J: TRBJ2-7
CDR3: CASSIGGRWGEGSYEQYF
DNA: TGTGCCAGTAGTATAGGAGGACGTTGGGGGGAGGGCTCCTACGAGCAGTACTTC

size: once
V: TRBV5-1
D: .
J: TRBJ2-4
CDR3: CASSLYPSRDIQYF
DNA: TGCGCCAGCAGCTTGTATCCATCCCGGGACATTCAGTACTTC

size: few
V: TRBV28
D: .
J: TRBJ1-2
CDR3: CASSPIVYGYTF
DNA: TGTGCCAGCAGTCCTATCGTATATGGCTACACCTTC

size: many
V: TRBV27
D: TRBD2
J: TRBJ2-7
CDR3: CASIPTGGPYLEQYF
DNA: TGTGCCAGCATCCCCACGGGGGGGCCGTATCTCGAGCAGTACTTC

size: many
V: TRBV28
D: .
J: TRBJ2-5
CDR3: CASSSLGPGPAQETQYF
DNA: TGTGCCAGCAGTTCTCTGGGCCCAGGACCCGCCCAAGAGACCCAGTACTTC

size: .
V: TRBV12-3/TRBV12-4
D: .
J: TRBJ1-6
CDR3: CASSSQKDNSPLHF
DNA: TGTGCCAGCAGTTCTCAGAAAGATAATTCACCCCTCCACTTT

size: .
V: TRBV6-1
D: TRBD1
J: TRBJ2-1
CDR3: CATYPDRGSYNEQFF
DNA: TGTGCCACCTATCCGGACAGGGGGTCCTACAATGAGCAGTTCTTC

size: .
V: TRBV11-3
D: .
J: TRBJ2-1
CDR3: CASSLGLLYNEQFF
DNA: TGTGCCAGCAGCTTAGGTCTGCTCTACAATGAGCAGTTCTTC

size: few
V: TRBV6-2/TRBV6-3
D: .
J: TRBJ2-3
CDR3: CASSGGSVTDTQYF
DNA: TGTGCCAGCAGTGGAGGGAGCGTGACAGATACGCAGTATTTT

size: .
V: TRBV12-3/TRBV12-4
D: .
J: TRBJ1-6
CDR3: CAVRGDYNSPLHF
DNA: TGTGCCGTACGGGGAGATTATAATTCACCCCTCCACTTT

size: many
V: TRBV4-1
D: TRBD1
J: TRBJ2-5
CDR3: CASSQVTGEETQYF
DNA: TGCGCCAGCAGCCAAGTAACAGGGGAAGAGACCCAGTACTTC

size: many
V: TRBV5-1
D: TRBD2
J: TRBJ2-1
CDR3: CASSQGTSGKYNEQFF
DNA: TGCGCCAGCAGCCAAGGGACTAGCGGAAAATACAATGAGCAGTTCTTC

size: .
V: TRBV18
D: TRBD1
J: TRBJ1-5
CDR3: CASQGGGSQPQHF
DNA: TGTGCCAGTCAGGGGGGGGGCAGTCAGCCCCAGCATTTT

size: .
V: TRBV20-1
D: TRBD1
J: TRBJ1-5
CDR3: CSATSSWQGGQPQHF
DNA: TGCAGTGCTACCAGTAGTTGGCAGGGGGGTCAGCCCCAGCATTTT

size: few
V: TRBV5-1
D: .
J: TRBJ2-3
CDR3: CASQRMQITDTQYF
DNA: TGCGCCAGCCAAAGAATGCAGATCACAGATACGCAGTATTTT

size: many
V: TRBV29-1
D: .
J: TRBJ2-5
CDR3: CSVESPGRAEETQYF
DNA: TGCAGCGTTGAGAGTCCGGGACGCGCTGAAGAGACCCAGTACTTC

size: many
V: TRBV12-3/TRBV12-4
D: .
J: TRBJ2-6
CDR3: CASSLSGGRGMANVLTF
DNA: TGTGCCAGCAGTTTATCCGGGGGGCGCGGCATGGCCAACGTCCTGACTTTC

size: .
V: TRBV7-8
D: .
J: TRBJ2-7
CDR3: CASSRTPNEQYF
DNA: TGTGCCAGCAGTCGAACTCCCAACGAGCAGTACTTC

size: few
V: TRBV12-3/TRBV12-4
D: .
J: TRBJ1-1
CDR3: CASSGDTNTEAFF
DNA: TGTGCCAGCAGCGGGGATACGAACACTGAAGCTTTCTTT

size: .
V: TRBV28
D: .
J: TRBJ1-5
CDR3: CASSPQSTANQPQHF
DNA: TGTGCCAGCAGTCCCCAGTCGACAGCTAATCAGCCCCAGCATTTT

size: .
V: TRBV12-3/TRBV12-4
D: .
J: TRBJ1-4
CDR3: CASSSQNLLGEKLFF
DNA: TGTGCCAGCAGTTCCCAGAACTTACTAGGGGAAAAACTGTTTTTT

size: .
V: TRBV11-2
D: TRBD2
J: TRBJ2-1
CDR3: CASSWSSGGSSYNEQFF
DNA: TGTGCCAGCAGCTGGTCTAGCGGGGGTTCTTCCTACAATGAGCAGTTCTTC

size: many
V: TRBV29-1
D: .
J: TRBJ2-4
CDR3: CSLQVGNIQYF
DNA: TGCAGCTTACAGGTGGGGAACATTCAGTACTTC

size: few
V: TRBV20-1
D: .
J: TRBJ1-2
CDR3: CSATEDTKSYGYTF
DNA: TGCAGTGCTACCGAGGACACTAAGTCGTATGGCTACACCTTC

size: few
V: TRBV4-2
D: .
J: TRBJ2-5
CDR3: CAGSQELETQYF
DNA: TGTGCCGGCAGCCAAGAACTCGAGACCCAGTACTTC

size: .
V: TRBV20-1
D: TRBD1
J: TRBJ2-4
CDR3: CSAWTGAGDIQYF
DNA: TGCAGTGCTTGGACAGGAGCCGGGGACATTCAGTACTTC

size: .
V: TRBV14
D: .
J: TRBJ2-7
CDR3: CASSQDLSLTREQYF
DNA: TGTGCCAGCAGCCAAGATCTGTCCCTGACTCGCGAGCAGTACTTC

size: few
V: TRBV3-1
D: .
J: TRBJ2-7
CDR3: CASSPRSPFGGRSYEQYF
DNA: TGTGCCAGCAGCCCCCGGAGTCCATTTGGCGGGCGCTCCTACGAGCAGTACTTC

size: few
V: TRBV29-1
D: .
J: TRBJ1-5
CDR3: CSVADGYSGPQHF
DNA: TGCAGCGTCGCGGACGGCTATAGCGGGCCCCAGCATTTT

size: few
V: TRBV28
D: TRBD1
J: TRBJ1-2
CDR3: CASRTTGSPGYGYTF
DNA: TGTGCCAGCAGGACGACAGGGTCTCCCGGCTATGGCTACACCTTC

size: .
V: TRBV7-3
D: .
J: TRBJ1-1
CDR3: CANREGNTEAFF
DNA: TGTGCCAATAGGGAGGGGAACACTGAAGCTTTCTTT

size: many
V: TRBV7-2
D: TRBD2
J: TRBJ2-1
CDR3: CASSPSGGARNEQFF
DNA: TGTGCCAGCAGCCCTAGCGGGGGGGCTAGGAATGAGCAGTTCTTC